This T cell receptor (beta chain) was retrieved from a study of T cells after yellow fever vaccination. Study context: The SMART-Seq v4 Ultra Low Input method served to prepare the low-cell-number fractions. General study findings and limits: Most clones from primary vaccination were detected again post-booster (just under 97% CD4, 88% CD8). Just a small share of clonotypes turned up in the CD4 compartment as well as the CD8 compartment. Repertoires obtained by FACS sorting could include abundant clonotypes that entered as contaminants from the bulk population.

TCRdb processed the 5' RACE reads anew with MiXCR; each CDR3 protein has one entry. The data hold fewer than 350,000 distinct CDR3 sequences, with more than 8.5% observed a single time. Looked up from germline, CDR1 is SGHTA and CDR2 is FQGNSA. The CDR3 length is 11 residues. Trimming shortened V by 3 bases and J by 3 bases, and 3 bases separated the two germline ends. This clonotype was counted many times. As yet, its antigen is unknown. The chain recombines TRBV7-2 with TRBJ2-7, with D uncertain. The TCR comes from a man younger than 35 who received the YFV17D yellow fever vaccine. The starting material was PBMCs, obtained on the day of the first yellow fever vaccination. The CDR3 here is CASSFLYEQYF. CDR3 DNA sequence: TGTGCCAGCAGCTTTCTCTACGAGCAGTACTTC.